Listed here are 16 T cell receptor beta chains from one sample, sequenced in a study of T-cell reconstitution after alpha-beta-depleted transplantation in children. The TCRbeta library was prepared with unique molecular identifiers. TCRdb independently ran MiXCR on the PCR reads; one entry per CDR3 protein. The data hold a few hundred thousand distinct CDR3 sequences, with around 46% observed a single time. The sample was PBMCs, taken before TCRalphabeta/CD19-depleted stem cell transplant. The receptors were sampled from a girl aged 2-10 years with aplastic anemia, due to receive a stem cell transplant.

This clonotype appeared many times. The rearrangement joins TRBV20-1 to TRBJ2-3; D not resolved. The CDR3 is made up of 14 amino acids. Germline CDR1 and CDR2: DFQATT and SNEGSKA (reference sequence). Trimming took off 3 bases at V and 0 bases at J, with 10 bases between the two ends. The CDR3 loop is CSASPTTSTDTQYF. The CDR3 DNA reads TGCAGTGCTAGCCCAACTACTAGCACAGATACGCAGTATTTT.

V gene TRBV11-2 combines with J gene TRBJ2-7; D gene uncertain. Trimming took 3 bases from V and 2 from J, leaving 17 bases between them. This CDR3 contains 16 residues. CDR1 and CDR2 from the germline V gene are SGHAT and FQNNGV. The CDR3 nucleotides are TGTGCCAGCAGCTTTTCTGTTGGGGATCTTCCCTACGAGCAGTACTTC. It is translated as CASSFSVGDLPYEQYF.

The CDR3 protein is CASRPTGLGELFF. For the CDR3, the DNA is TGTGCCAGCAGGCCGACAGGGCTCGGGGAGCTGTTTTTT. This chain joins TRBV28 and TRBJ2-2; TRBD1 matches 7 bases. The J segment lost 7 bases and the V segment lost 6 bases, leaving 5 bases of the junction unmatched. CDR3 length equals 13 residues. The germline V gene encodes CDR1 MDHEN and CDR2 SYDVKM.

V is TRBV12-3 or TRBV12-4 and J is TRBJ2-1; a weak D match, TRBD2 (6 bases). Trimming removed 6 bases at V and 4 bases at J, with 16 bases between. The CDR3 has 15 amino acids. CDR3 nucleotide sequence: TGTGCCAGCAGCCCCCCTAGCGTCAATTACAATGAGCAGTTCTTC. Translated: CASSPPSVNYNEQFF.

The genes are TRBV7-8 and TRBJ2-7; unclear D gene. V lost 6 bases, J lost 0 bases, and 15 bases lay in between. The CDR3 has 15 residues. Germline V gene sequence: CDR1 SGHVS, CDR2 FQNEAQ. The DNA of the CDR3 is TGTGCCAGCAGTCAAAACAGCTTCATCTCCTACGAGCAGTACTTC. Translated: CASSQNSFISYEQYF. The full variable domain, its missing parts supplied by reference TRBV7-8 and TRBJ2-7, is GAGVSQSPRYKVAKRGQDVALRCDPISGHVSLFWYQQALGQGPEFLTYFQNEAQLDKSGLPSDRFFAERPEGSVSTLKIQRTQQEDSAVYLCASSQNSFISYEQYFGPGTRLTVT.

This clonotype appeared many times. The chain uses TRBV10-3 and TRBJ2-5; D is unresolved. Germline values: CDR1 ENHRY, CDR2 SYGVKD. The CDR3 extends over 11 amino acids. V was pared by 10 bases and J by 4 bases, with 10 bases between. CDR3 sequence: CATSQRETQYF. The CDR3 DNA is TGTGCCACCTCCCAGAGAGAGACCCAGTACTTC.

The chain is built from TRBV7-2 and TRBJ2-3; D may correspond to TRBD1 or TRBD2 (5 bases each). V lost 2 bases and J lost 0, with 15 bases in between. The CDR3 spans 17 residues. CDR1 is SGHTA and CDR2 is FQGNSA in the germline V gene. The CDR3 DNA reads TGTGCCAGCAGCTTACGCGCAGGGACCTCTAGCACAGATACGCAGTATTTT. Protein sequence: CASSLRAGTSSTDTQYF.

The V gene is TRBV6-5, the J gene TRBJ2-3, with D maybe TRBD2 (6 bases). Germline V lookup: CDR1 MNHEY, CDR2 SVGAGI. The CDR3 extends over 15 amino acids. The V end was cut by 2 bases, the J end by 4 bases, with 13 bases between. The CDR3 coding sequence is TGTGCCAGCAGTTACCGGGGCAGGGAGGCAGATACGCAGTATTTT. It translates to CASSYRGREADTQYF.

V is TRBV20-1 and J is TRBJ2-1; 7 bases are shared with TRBD2. Germline lookup yields CDR1 DFQATT and CDR2 SNEGSKA (reference sequence). V trimming: 3 bases; J trimming: 0 bases; junction bases outside the gene matches: 11. This CDR3 is built from 17 residues. The CDR3 region is CSASDPLARSSYNEQFF. Written as DNA, the CDR3 is TGCAGTGCTAGTGACCCACTAGCGAGGAGCTCCTACAATGAGCAGTTCTTC.

Only a few counts were recorded for this clonotype. This chain connects TRBV6-1 to TRBJ2-3, with 9 nucleotides matching TRBD2. The germline V gene encodes CDR1 MNHNS and CDR2 SASEGT. V lost 1 base and J lost 0; bases outside the gene matches: 8. CDR3 length: 18 amino acids. The CDR3 DNA reads as TGTGCCAGCAGTGAAGAGGGGTGGACTAGCGAGAGCACAGATACGCAGTATTTT. As protein: CASSEEGWTSESTDTQYF.

The chain uses TRBV6-1 and TRBJ2-3; TRBD1 aligns across 10 bases. The CDR3 extends over 15 amino acids. Germline V gene sequence: CDR1 MNHNS, CDR2 SASEGT. The V gene end was trimmed by 4 bases and the J gene end by 5 bases; junction bases not matched to a gene: 6. The CDR3, as DNA: TGTGCCAGCAGTGCCGGGACAGGGGTAGGAGATACGCAGTATTTT. This sequence encodes CASSAGTGVGDTQYF.

This clonotype was recorded a few times. At one of its ends the junction is not consistent with the germline gene, which may arise from a read error. This chain connects TRBV7-7 to TRBJ2-3; D gene ambiguous. This CDR3 contains 15 residues. CDR1 and CDR2 from the germline V gene are SSHAT and FNYEAQ (reference sequence). CDR3 sequence: CASSLSTSSTDTQYF. CDR3 in DNA: TGTGCTAGCAGCTTAAGCACCTCAAGCACAGATACGCAGTATTTT.

This clonotype has just a few counts. The chain couples TRBV20-1 to TRBJ2-5; possibly TRBD2 for D (5 bases). V dropped 6 bases and J dropped 5 bases, with 16 bases sitting between them. The length of the CDR3 is 13 residues. Germline CDR1 is DFQATT and CDR2 is SNEGSKA (reference sequence). The CDR3 region has the DNA TGCAGTGCCGAGATGAGTGGCGGGGAGACCCAGTACTTC. This translates into CSAEMSGGETQYF.

CDR3 sequence (DNA): TGCGCCAGCAGCCCCACCGGGGACAGAGGGGGCTACACCTTC. It yields the protein CASSPTGDRGGYTF. The gene calls are TRBV4-1 and TRBJ1-2; 7 positions match TRBD1. The CDR3 consists of 14 residues. The J segment lost 8 bases and the V segment lost 4 bases, leaving 10 bases of the junction unmatched. The germline gives CDR1 MGHRA, CDR2 YSYEKL.

V is TRBV4-3 and J is TRBJ2-1; 8 nucleotides match TRBD1. Germline V gene sequence: CDR1 LGHNA, CDR2 YSLEER. V shed 0 bases, J shed 0 bases, and the junction held 13 bases outside the gene matches. This CDR3 has 20 amino acids. CDR3 nucleotide sequence: TGCGCCAGCAGCCAAGATCTGATTCCGCAGGGGGCAGGCTCCTACAATGAGCAGTTCTTC. Its translation is CASSQDLIPQGAGSYNEQFF.

This clonotype has more than one count but fewer than ten. The chain combines TRBV10-3 with TRBJ2-3; D remains unclear. V dropped 3 bases and J dropped 5 bases, with 6 bases sitting between them. This CDR3 region has 12 residues. Germline-derived CDR1 and CDR2 are ENHRY and SYGVKD. CDR3 region: CAISDIGDTQYF. The DNA of the CDR3 is TGTGCCATCAGTGATATAGGAGATACGCAGTATTTT.